This T cell receptor (beta chain) was captured in a study of blood T cells in healthy people across ages. Study observations and caveats: Estimated diversity, derived from one million T cells, was regarded as an underestimate. Unsorted PBMC input precluded a conclusive naive versus antigen-experienced comparison.

A second PCR, run for about 7 to 11 cycles, used a sample-barcoded 5' primer plus a J-beta primer mix. A tag from a template-switch adaptor with 12 random nucleotides marked each cDNA molecule. TCRdb re-called the 5' RACE reads with MiXCR, one entry per CDR3 protein. The sample has fewer than 1.5 million distinct CDR3 sequences, about 43% seen once. Every sample gave at least 5.5 micrograms of total RNA when it was extracted. As concerns this clonotype: The target antigen is unknown.

The V and J ends lost 0 bases and 9 bases respectively, with 12 bases between them. The CDR3 has 14 amino acids. Germline V gene data show CDR1 as MNHEY and CDR2 as SMNVEV (reference sequence). The sample taken for sequencing was blood. This chain links TRBV27 with TRBJ2-1; D ambiguous. The sequence was collected from a woman between 18 and 30 years old in good health. The CDR3 nucleotides read TGTGCCAGCAGTTTATCTTCCGATACACGTGAGCAGTTCTTC. Translation: CASSLSSDTREQFF.